Sequencing of this T cell receptor beta chain was carried out in a study of OX40 agonist ivuxolimab in advanced cancers. Broadly, across the study: Ivuxolimab was a fully human IgG2 agonistic monoclonal antibody targeting the costimulatory receptor OX40 (CD134). Intravenous ivuxolimab was administered to patients every 2 weeks at six dose levels: 0.01, 0.1, 0.3, 1.5, 3 and 10 mg/kg. Among the 50 to 55 dose-escalation patients, around 20 had hepatocellular carcinoma, 15 or so melanoma, 9 renal cell carcinoma and 9 head and neck cancer. In the dose-escalation cohort, around 80% of patients were male, and the mean age was 60 years with a range of 23 to 79. Patients were allowed to have had prior anti-PD-1, anti-PD-L1 or anti-CTLA-4 therapy, and approximately 40% of the dose-escalation patients had previously received checkpoint inhibitors. Three dose-escalation patients achieved partial responses, one with hepatocellular carcinoma and two with cutaneous melanoma. The purpose of peripheral TCRbeta sequencing was to test whether ivuxolimab changed TCR sequence diversity and led to clonal T-cell expansion. The monotherapy dose-escalation portion (N of about 47 patients) of the phase I ivuxolimab trial is reported in the paper.

To sequence the TCRbeta CDR3 region, genomic DNA was isolated from the sorted cells. The immunoSEQ Assay was used for sequencing of TCRbeta CDR3 regions. Drawn from immuneACCESS, this table holds only the in-frame rearrangements with V and J called that TCRdb kept. Clones are partly lost; checked studies trace under half to an unresolved V gene and leave the rest unexplained. This sample holds about 74,000 clones; more than 75% were observed only once. In total, the top ten clones hold less than 1% of the sample. Patients with autoimmune disease history or receiving systemic immunosuppression were excluded from the trial. Peripheral blood for TCR sequencing was drawn from every dose cohort at baseline, at cycle 4 day 1 and at cycle 7 day 1. Samples came from an open-label, multicenter, first-in-human phase I dose-escalation trial of ivuxolimab. Adults with locally advanced or metastatic head and neck squamous cell, hepatocellular, melanoma or renal cell carcinoma were enrolled in the trial. CD4+ and CD8+ T cells were sorted separately from peripheral blood before TCR sequencing.

In the germline V gene, CDR1 corresponds to SGHNT and CDR2 to YENEEA. Including cysteine and phenylalanine, the CDR3 has 13 amino acids. Here the CDR3 DNA is all that survives: 39 bases in frame from base 1. V is cut by 0 bases and J by 8 bases, and the space between the germline ends is 8 bases. The research as a whole found: At doses from 0.1 to 3.0 mg/kg, clonal expansion was seen in both CD4+ and CD8+ blood T cells between baseline and week 6. Low levels of normalized T-cell clonal expansion were also shown by some nonresponding patients. On average, CD8+ T cells showed more expanded clones than CD4+ T cells after ivuxolimab. Antigen specificity was not determined for the clonally expanded peripheral T cells. In the 0.1-3.0 mg/kg groups, partial responders were among the patients with the lowest normalized peripheral clonal expansion, particularly in CD8+ T cells.

Comment on this clone: The antigen this receptor binds is unknown. Base qualities are missing; no much larger clone stands one base away.

The source material was CD4+ or CD8+ T cells sorted from blood, sampled in a trial of the OX40 agonist ivuxolimab. The chain uses TRBV11-3 and TRBJ2-1; no D gene is confidently identified. The sequence was collected from an adult with an advanced solid tumor such as melanoma, head and neck, liver or kidney cancer. For the CDR3, the sequence is CASSLELQHEQFF. The sequenced DNA is TGTGCCAGCAGCTTAGAACTGCAGCATGAGCAGTTCTTC.